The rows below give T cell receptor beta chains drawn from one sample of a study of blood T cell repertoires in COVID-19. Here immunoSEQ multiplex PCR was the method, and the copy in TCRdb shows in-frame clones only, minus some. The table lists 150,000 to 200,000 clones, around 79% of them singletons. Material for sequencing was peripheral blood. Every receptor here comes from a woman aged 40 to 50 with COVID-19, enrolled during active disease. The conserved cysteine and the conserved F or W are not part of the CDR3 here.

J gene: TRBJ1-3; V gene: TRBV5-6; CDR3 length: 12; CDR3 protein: ATKYRGPGNTIY
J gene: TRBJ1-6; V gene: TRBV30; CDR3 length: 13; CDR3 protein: AWGKGQGAGSPLH
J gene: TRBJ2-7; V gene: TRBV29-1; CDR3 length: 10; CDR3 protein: SVGGRADEQY
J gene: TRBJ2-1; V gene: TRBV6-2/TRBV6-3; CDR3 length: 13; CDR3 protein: ASSYPGTGINEQF
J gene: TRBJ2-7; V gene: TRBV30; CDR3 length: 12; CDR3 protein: AWTYRGPPYEQY
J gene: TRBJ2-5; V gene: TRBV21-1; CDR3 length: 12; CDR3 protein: ASMPGSQPETQY
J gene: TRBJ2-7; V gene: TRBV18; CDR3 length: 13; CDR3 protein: ASSPYRQGLYEQY
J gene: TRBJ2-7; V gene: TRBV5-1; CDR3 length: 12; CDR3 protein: ASSPSTSRNEQY
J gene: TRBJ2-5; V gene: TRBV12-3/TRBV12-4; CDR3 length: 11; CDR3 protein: ASSSGVPETQY
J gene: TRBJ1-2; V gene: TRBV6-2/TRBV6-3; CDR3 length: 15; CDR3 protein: ASSYPDSGALNYGYT
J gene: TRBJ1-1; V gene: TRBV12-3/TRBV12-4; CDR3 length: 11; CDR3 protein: ASSTGQDTEAF
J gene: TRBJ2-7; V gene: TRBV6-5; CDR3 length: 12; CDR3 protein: ASSVEDRGYEQY
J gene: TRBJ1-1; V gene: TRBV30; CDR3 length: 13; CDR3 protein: AWSVRGQPNTEAF
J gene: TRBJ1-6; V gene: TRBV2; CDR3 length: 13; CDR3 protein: ASSEQGANNSPLH
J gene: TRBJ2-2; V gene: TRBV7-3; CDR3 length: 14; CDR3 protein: ASSKSSGGNTGELF
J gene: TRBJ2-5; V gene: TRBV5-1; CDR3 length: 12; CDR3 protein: ASTLAGGGETQY
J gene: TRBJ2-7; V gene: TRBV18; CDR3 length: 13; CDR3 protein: ASSPLPQETYEQY
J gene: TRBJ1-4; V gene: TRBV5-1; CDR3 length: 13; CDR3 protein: ASSQPGTANEKLF
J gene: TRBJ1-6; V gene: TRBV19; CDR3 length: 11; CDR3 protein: ASSGAYNSPLH
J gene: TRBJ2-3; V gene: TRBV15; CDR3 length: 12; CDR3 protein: ATSRDSDRSTQY
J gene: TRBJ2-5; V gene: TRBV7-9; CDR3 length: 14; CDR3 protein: ASSPLAGGLGETQY
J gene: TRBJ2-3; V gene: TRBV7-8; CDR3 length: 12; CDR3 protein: ASSLGASTDTQY
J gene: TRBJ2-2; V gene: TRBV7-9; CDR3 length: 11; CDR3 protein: ASSPGESGELF
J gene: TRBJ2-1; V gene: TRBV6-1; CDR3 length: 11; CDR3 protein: ASSEILSYEQF
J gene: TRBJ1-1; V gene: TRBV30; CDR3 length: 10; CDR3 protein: AWSEGQVKAF
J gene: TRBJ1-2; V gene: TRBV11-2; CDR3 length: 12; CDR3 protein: ASSLGTGSYGYT
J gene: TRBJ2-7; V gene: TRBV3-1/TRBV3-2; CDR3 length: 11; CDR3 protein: ASSQEGALEQY
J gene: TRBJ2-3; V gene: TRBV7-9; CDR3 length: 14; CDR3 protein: ASSLLSSLRTDTQY
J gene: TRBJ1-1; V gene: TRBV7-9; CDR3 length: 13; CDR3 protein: ASSPGGNLNTEAF
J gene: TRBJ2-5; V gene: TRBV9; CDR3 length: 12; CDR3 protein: ASSVGRARETQY
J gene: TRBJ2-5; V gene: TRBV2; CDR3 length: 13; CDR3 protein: ASSVTSGARETQY
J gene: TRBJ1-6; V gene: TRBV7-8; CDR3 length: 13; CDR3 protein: ASSTGQGTTLALH
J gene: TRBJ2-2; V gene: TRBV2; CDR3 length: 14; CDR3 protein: ASTLLGGVNTGELF
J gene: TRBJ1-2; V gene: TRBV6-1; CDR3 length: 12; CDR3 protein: ASSEAGGHYGYT
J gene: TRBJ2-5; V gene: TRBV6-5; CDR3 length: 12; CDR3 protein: ASTRAGGRETQY
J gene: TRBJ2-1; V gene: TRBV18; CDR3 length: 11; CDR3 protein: ASSPGLYGEQF
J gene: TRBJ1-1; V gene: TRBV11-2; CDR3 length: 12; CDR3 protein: ASSLQQGNTEAF
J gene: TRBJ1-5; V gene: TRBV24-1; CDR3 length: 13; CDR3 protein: ATSDPDSPYQPQH
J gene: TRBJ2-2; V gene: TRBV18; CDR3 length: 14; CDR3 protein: ASSIRQGVNTGELF
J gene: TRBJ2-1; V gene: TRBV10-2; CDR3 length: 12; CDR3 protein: ASMRSGGKNEQF
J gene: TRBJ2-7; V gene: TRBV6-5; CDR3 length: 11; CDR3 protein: ASRKQGTYEQY
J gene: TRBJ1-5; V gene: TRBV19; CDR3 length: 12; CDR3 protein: ASSFQWSSQPQH
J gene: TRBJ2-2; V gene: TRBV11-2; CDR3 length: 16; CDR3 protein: ASSLVWGSGGASVELF